A selection of T cell receptor beta chains follows, all from one sample in a study of blood T cell repertoires in COVID-19. Clones were sequenced by immunoSEQ multiplex PCR, and TCRdb holds only the in-frame ones, with some missing. The sample contains about 190,000 clones, about 81% of which appear only once. Sequencing input: PBMCs or T cells enriched from blood (not recorded which). The source is a young woman who had recovered from COVID-19. The CDR3 runs from the conserved cysteine through the conserved F or W. A D gene is named only where the DNA matches it firmly. Size is stated for part of the rows, as once, few or many counts, or as a class when the clone is expanded.

len: 15
d_gene: TRBD2
abundance: NA
j_gene: TRBJ2-3
v_gene: TRBV5-8
CDR3aa: CASSSGTSGTDTQYF
CDR3nt: TGTGCCAGCAGCTCGGGGACTAGCGGGACGGATACGCAGTATTTT

len: 16
d_gene: NA
abundance: NA
j_gene: TRBJ2-4
v_gene: TRBV15
CDR3aa: CATSHSGNASKNIQYF
CDR3nt: TGTGCCACTTCCCATAGCGGAAATGCCTCCAAAAACATTCAGTACTTC

len: 15
d_gene: NA
abundance: few
j_gene: TRBJ2-2
v_gene: TRBV19
CDR3aa: CASSGVQGNTGELFF
CDR3nt: TGTGCCAGTAGTGGCGTACAGGGGAACACCGGGGAGCTGTTTTTT

len: 17
d_gene: TRBD2
abundance: NA
j_gene: TRBJ2-1
v_gene: TRBV2
CDR3aa: CASGPVPGLVLYNEQFF
CDR3nt: TGTGCCAGCGGACCTGTACCGGGACTAGTCCTATACAATGAGCAGTTCTTC

len: 13
d_gene: NA
abundance: NA
j_gene: TRBJ1-1
v_gene: TRBV10-2
CDR3aa: CASSTVMNTEAFF
CDR3nt: TGCGCCAGCAGTACGGTTATGAACACTGAAGCTTTCTTT

len: 16
d_gene: TRBD2
abundance: NA
j_gene: TRBJ2-3
v_gene: TRBV15
CDR3aa: CATSPGLAGGSDTQYF
CDR3nt: TGTGCCACCAGCCCGGGACTAGCGGGGGGGTCAGATACGCAGTATTTT

len: 14
d_gene: TRBD1
abundance: once
j_gene: TRBJ2-7
v_gene: TRBV13
CDR3aa: CASSLLGQNYEQYF
CDR3nt: TGTGCCAGCAGCCTACTGGGACAGAACTACGAGCAGTACTTC

len: 21
d_gene: NA
abundance: NA
j_gene: TRBJ1-5
v_gene: TRBV9
CDR3aa: CASSVALDRDKEEIKGQPQHF
CDR3nt: TGTGCCAGCAGCGTAGCCTTGGACCGGGACAAGGAAGAAATCAAGGGCCAGCCCCAGCATTTT

len: 14
d_gene: NA
abundance: NA
j_gene: TRBJ1-2
v_gene: TRBV3-1/TRBV3-2
CDR3aa: CASSPSAGAYGYTF
CDR3nt: TGTGCCAGCAGCCCCTCAGCGGGGGCCTATGGCTACACCTTC

len: 15
d_gene: TRBD2
abundance: once
j_gene: TRBJ2-3
v_gene: TRBV6-5
CDR3aa: CASSPELAGVDTQYF
CDR3nt: TGTGCCAGCAGTCCCGAGCTAGCGGGAGTTGATACGCAGTATTTT

len: 13
d_gene: TRBD1
abundance: NA
j_gene: TRBJ2-7
v_gene: TRBV14
CDR3aa: CASSQEGGTGASF
CDR3nt: TGTGCCAGCAGCCAAGAGGGTGGGACAGGGGCCTCCTTC

len: 16
d_gene: NA
abundance: NA
j_gene: TRBJ2-6
v_gene: TRBV19
CDR3aa: CASKERASSGANVLTF
CDR3nt: TGTGCCAGTAAGGAGCGGGCGAGCTCTGGGGCCAACGTCCTGACTTTC

len: 16
d_gene: TRBD2
abundance: few
j_gene: TRBJ2-5
v_gene: TRBV19
CDR3aa: CASSLLAGPGGETQYF
CDR3nt: TGTGCCAGTAGTCTTCTAGCGGGGCCCGGAGGGGAGACCCAGTACTTC

len: 15
d_gene: NA
abundance: few
j_gene: TRBJ1-1
v_gene: TRBV7-9
CDR3aa: CASSSGHFMNTEAFF
CDR3nt: TGTGCCAGCAGCTCCGGACACTTCATGAACACTGAAGCTTTCTTT

len: 15
d_gene: NA
abundance: NA
j_gene: TRBJ2-3
v_gene: TRBV7-2
CDR3aa: CASSLGGGGTDTQYF
CDR3nt: TGTGCCAGCAGCCTAGGAGGAGGGGGCACAGATACGCAGTATTTT

len: 18
d_gene: NA
abundance: NA
j_gene: TRBJ2-5
v_gene: TRBV4-2
CDR3aa: CASSQSDGRGDYKETQYF
CDR3nt: TGTGCCAGCAGCCAGTCCGATGGGCGGGGAGATTACAAAGAGACCCAGTACTTC

len: 11
d_gene: NA
abundance: NA
j_gene: TRBJ1-2
v_gene: TRBV7-9
CDR3aa: CASSFEDGYTF
CDR3nt: TGTGCCAGCAGCTTTGAGGATGGCTACACCTTC

len: 15
d_gene: NA
abundance: NA
j_gene: TRBJ2-7
v_gene: TRBV11-2
CDR3aa: CASSPGRGTGYEQYF
CDR3nt: TGTGCCAGCAGCCCGGGCCGAGGAACAGGTTACGAGCAGTACTTC

len: 15
d_gene: TRBD1
abundance: NA
j_gene: TRBJ1-5
v_gene: TRBV19
CDR3aa: CASIRDRVGNQPQHF
CDR3nt: TGTGCCAGTATACGGGACAGGGTCGGCAATCAGCCCCAGCATTTT

len: 18
d_gene: TRBD2
abundance: NA
j_gene: TRBJ2-6
v_gene: TRBV9
CDR3aa: CASSVVYRGGSGANVLTF
CDR3nt: TGTGCCAGCAGCGTAGTGTACCGGGGGGGCTCTGGGGCCAACGTCCTGACTTTC

len: 13
d_gene: NA
abundance: NA
j_gene: TRBJ1-1
v_gene: TRBV19
CDR3aa: CASSQGGNTEAFF
CDR3nt: TGTGCCAGTAGCCAGGGAGGGAACACTGAAGCTTTCTTT

len: 14
d_gene: NA
abundance: NA
j_gene: TRBJ1-3
v_gene: TRBV6-2/TRBV6-3
CDR3aa: CASTPTRSGNTIYF
CDR3nt: TGTGCCAGCACCCCCACCCGGTCGGGAAACACCATATATTTT

len: 13
d_gene: NA
abundance: NA
j_gene: TRBJ2-2
v_gene: TRBV6-1
CDR3aa: CASKAGHTGELFF
CDR3nt: TGTGCCAGCAAGGCAGGTCATACCGGGGAGCTGTTTTTT

len: 16
d_gene: NA
abundance: NA
j_gene: TRBJ1-1
v_gene: TRBV18
CDR3aa: CASSPPIGLGNTEAFF
CDR3nt: TGTGCCAGCTCACCACCAATTGGCCTTGGGAACACTGAAGCTTTCTTT

len: 19
d_gene: NA
abundance: NA
j_gene: TRBJ1-4
v_gene: TRBV18
CDR3aa: CASSPLVSFGTPSREKLFF
CDR3nt: TGTGCCAGCTCACCACTGGTATCCTTTGGGACACCTTCAAGGGAAAAACTGTTTTTT

len: 14
d_gene: TRBD1
abundance: NA
j_gene: TRBJ1-1
v_gene: TRBV18
CDR3aa: CASSPLETGFGAFF
CDR3nt: TGTGCCAGCTCACCATTGGAGACAGGGTTTGGGGCTTTCTTT

len: 15
d_gene: NA
abundance: NA
j_gene: TRBJ2-7
v_gene: TRBV18
CDR3aa: CASSRDTPNSYEQYF
CDR3nt: TGTGCCAGCTCACGCGATACGCCCAACTCCTACGAGCAGTACTTC

len: 14
d_gene: NA
abundance: NA
j_gene: TRBJ2-5
v_gene: TRBV5-1
CDR3aa: CASSLEVGEETQYF
CDR3nt: TGCGCCAGCAGCTTGGAGGTCGGAGAAGAGACCCAGTACTTC

len: 17
d_gene: TRBD1
abundance: NA
j_gene: TRBJ2-3
v_gene: TRBV3-1/TRBV3-2
CDR3aa: CASSQTGTASRTDTQYF
CDR3nt: TGTGCCAGCAGCCAAACCGGGACAGCTTCGCGCACAGATACGCAGTATTTT

len: 13
d_gene: TRBD1
abundance: NA
j_gene: TRBJ1-2
v_gene: TRBV6-5
CDR3aa: CASSPAGGYGYTF
CDR3nt: TGTGCCAGCAGTCCCGCAGGGGGATATGGCTACACCTTC

len: 17
d_gene: TRBD1
abundance: NA
j_gene: TRBJ1-4
v_gene: TRBV2
CDR3aa: CASSEGQGVSGAEKLFF
CDR3nt: TGTGCCAGCAGTGAGGGACAGGGGGTCTCAGGTGCGGAAAAACTGTTTTTT

len: 17
d_gene: NA
abundance: NA
j_gene: TRBJ2-2
v_gene: TRBV4-2
CDR3aa: CASSQSLGPPNTGELFF
CDR3nt: TGTGCCAGCAGCCAATCCCTGGGCCCGCCGAACACCGGGGAGCTGTTTTTT

len: 14
d_gene: TRBD1
abundance: NA
j_gene: TRBJ2-1
v_gene: TRBV27
CDR3aa: CASSLADRGNEQFF
CDR3nt: TGTGCCAGCAGTCTCGCCGACAGGGGCAATGAGCAGTTCTTC

len: 15
d_gene: TRBD2
abundance: NA
j_gene: TRBJ2-2
v_gene: TRBV7-8
CDR3aa: CASSSSGRSTGELFF
CDR3nt: TGTGCCAGCAGCTCGAGCGGGAGGAGCACCGGGGAGCTGTTTTTT

len: 14
d_gene: NA
abundance: few
j_gene: TRBJ2-1
v_gene: TRBV27
CDR3aa: CASSLSAGYNEQFF
CDR3nt: TGTGCCAGCAGTTTATCGGCAGGATACAATGAGCAGTTCTTC

len: 15
d_gene: TRBD2
abundance: NA
j_gene: TRBJ2-1
v_gene: TRBV12-5
CDR3aa: CASGFLAGGPHEQFF
CDR3nt: TGTGCTAGTGGTTTCCTAGCGGGGGGGCCTCATGAGCAGTTCTTC

len: 17
d_gene: NA
abundance: NA
j_gene: TRBJ1-1
v_gene: TRBV3-1/TRBV3-2
CDR3aa: CASRKTPEVVWNTEAFF
CDR3nt: TGTGCCAGCAGAAAAACACCCGAGGTTGTCTGGAACACTGAAGCTTTCTTT

len: 15
d_gene: NA
abundance: NA
j_gene: TRBJ1-6
v_gene: TRBV3-1/TRBV3-2
CDR3aa: CASSPRGSYNSPLHF
CDR3nt: TGTGCCAGCAGCCCCAGGGGCTCCTATAATTCACCCCTCCACTTT

len: 17
d_gene: NA
abundance: NA
j_gene: TRBJ2-7
v_gene: TRBV13
CDR3aa: CASSLSSRGRDSYEQYF
CDR3nt: TGTGCCAGCAGCCTTAGTTCCAGGGGTAGGGACTCCTACGAGCAGTACTTC

len: 15
d_gene: TRBD1
abundance: NA
j_gene: TRBJ1-1
v_gene: TRBV18
CDR3aa: CASSPEQGEYTEAFF
CDR3nt: TGTGCCAGCTCACCCGAACAGGGGGAATACACTGAAGCTTTCTTT

len: 15
d_gene: TRBD2
abundance: NA
j_gene: TRBJ2-1
v_gene: TRBV7-3
CDR3aa: CASSLMASGYNEQFF
CDR3nt: TGTGCCAGCAGCTTAATGGCTAGCGGTTACAATGAGCAGTTCTTC

len: 13
d_gene: TRBD1
abundance: NA
j_gene: TRBJ2-5
v_gene: TRBV9
CDR3aa: CASSIRQGQTQYF
CDR3nt: TGTGCCAGCAGCATAAGACAGGGCCAGACCCAGTACTTC

len: 14
d_gene: TRBD1
abundance: NA
j_gene: TRBJ1-2
v_gene: TRBV29-1
CDR3aa: CSVESPRQGYGYTF
CDR3nt: TGCAGCGTTGAAAGCCCTCGACAGGGCTATGGCTACACCTTC

len: 14
d_gene: TRBD1
abundance: NA
j_gene: TRBJ1-2
v_gene: TRBV28
CDR3aa: CASSERQGNYGYTF
CDR3nt: TGTGCCAGCAGTGAACGACAGGGTAACTATGGCTACACCTTC

len: 16
d_gene: TRBD1
abundance: NA
j_gene: TRBJ1-1
v_gene: TRBV9
CDR3aa: CASSDRGYPPNTEAFF
CDR3nt: TGTGCCAGCAGCGACAGGGGGTACCCCCCAAACACTGAAGCTTTCTTT

len: 14
d_gene: TRBD1
abundance: NA
j_gene: TRBJ1-2
v_gene: TRBV27
CDR3aa: CASSDQGAQYGYTF
CDR3nt: TGTGCCAGCAGTGACCAGGGGGCGCAGTATGGCTACACCTTC

len: 13
d_gene: NA
abundance: once
j_gene: TRBJ1-2
v_gene: TRBV7-2
CDR3aa: CASSLVEGRGYTF
CDR3nt: TGTGCCAGCAGCTTAGTGGAGGGCCGGGGCTACACCTTC

len: 14
d_gene: NA
abundance: NA
j_gene: TRBJ2-7
v_gene: TRBV5-1
CDR3aa: CASSFGLPAGEQYF
CDR3nt: TGCGCCAGCAGCTTTGGTCTCCCCGCGGGGGAGCAGTACTTC

len: 17
d_gene: NA
abundance: NA
j_gene: TRBJ2-1
v_gene: TRBV5-4
CDR3aa: CASSLVQGFFSYNEQFF
CDR3nt: TGTGCCAGCAGCTTGGTACAGGGCTTTTTCTCCTACAATGAGCAGTTCTTC

len: 15
d_gene: TRBD1
abundance: NA
j_gene: TRBJ2-7
v_gene: TRBV14
CDR3aa: CASSRRQGSSYEQYF
CDR3nt: TGTGCCAGCAGCCGCCGACAGGGAAGCTCCTACGAGCAGTACTTC

len: 13
d_gene: NA
abundance: NA
j_gene: TRBJ1-3
v_gene: TRBV28
CDR3aa: CASSGRSGNTIYF
CDR3nt: TGTGCCAGCAGTGGCCGCTCTGGAAACACCATATATTTT

len: 14
d_gene: NA
abundance: NA
j_gene: TRBJ1-2
v_gene: TRBV6-5
CDR3aa: CASSLAGSDYGYTF
CDR3nt: TGTGCCAGCAGTCTGGCAGGTTCCGACTATGGCTACACCTTC

len: 15
d_gene: TRBD1
abundance: few
j_gene: TRBJ1-1
v_gene: TRBV5-1
CDR3aa: CASSLLQGGITEAFF
CDR3nt: TGCGCCAGCAGCTTACTACAGGGGGGAATAACTGAAGCTTTCTTT

len: 14
d_gene: NA
abundance: NA
j_gene: TRBJ1-1
v_gene: TRBV18
CDR3aa: CASSPRTPNTEAFF
CDR3nt: TGTGCCAGCTCACCCCGGACACCCAACACTGAAGCTTTCTTT